This T cell receptor (beta chain) was retrieved from a study of T cell repertoires in cytomegalovirus infection. Study-wide background: Both CMV infection and a matching HLA type were indicated by public TCR beta signatures. Study conclusions and caveats: The cumulative frequency of public TCR beta families identified carriers of CMV plus the relevant HLA. The ex vivo response was dominated by HLA-C-restricted CMV-specific TCR beta clonotypes.

In this sample, this clonotype turned up a few times. Its antigen is not known. A single record per CDR3 protein comes from TCRdb applying MiXCR to the reads. Here the sample spans about 530,000 distinct CDR3 sequences, approximately 26% being singletons. Sequenced: PBMCs. The sequence was collected from a human donor in good health (CMV status not recorded). Some clones in this sample may be carry-over from other donors' samples.

The CDR3 loop is CASRRKGASARGNEQFF. CDR3 nucleotide sequence: TGTGCCAGCAGACGCAAGGGAGCCTCGGCCAGGGGCAATGAGCAGTTCTTC. The chain is built from TRBV6-5 and TRBJ2-1, with a possible D match to TRBD1 (6 bases). The CDR3 sequence is 17 residues long. V was cut by 6 bases and J by 6 bases, with 24 bases left in between. Germline values: CDR1 MNHEY, CDR2 SVGAGI.